A single TCR beta chain is shown here with its context. What it binds is unknown. This CDR3 region has 15 residues. The V gene lost 0 bases and the J gene lost 6 bases, with 14 bases spanning the gap. Germline V gene data show CDR1 as MGHDK and CDR2 as SYGVNS. The sample originates from a study of cytomegalovirus exposure and HLA in healthy donors. Study-level findings and limits: Later analysis associated a missense DCLRE1C variant with TCR beta V- and J-gene trimming.

PCR employed 60 Vbeta and 13 Jbeta primers. Data came from immunoSEQ multiplex PCR; TCRdb stores just in-frame clones and leaves some out. The sample holds 95,000 to 150,000 clones, about three fifths seen once. This TCR came from a woman between 35 and 50 years old in good health and CMV-seropositive. Sequenced input: PBMCs. The chain joins TRBV25-1 to TRBJ1-1; no reliable D call. This CDR3 is CASSEYTAVASEAFF. The CDR3 DNA sequence: TGTGCCAGCAGTGAATATACTGCGGTAGCCTCTGAAGCTTTCTTT.